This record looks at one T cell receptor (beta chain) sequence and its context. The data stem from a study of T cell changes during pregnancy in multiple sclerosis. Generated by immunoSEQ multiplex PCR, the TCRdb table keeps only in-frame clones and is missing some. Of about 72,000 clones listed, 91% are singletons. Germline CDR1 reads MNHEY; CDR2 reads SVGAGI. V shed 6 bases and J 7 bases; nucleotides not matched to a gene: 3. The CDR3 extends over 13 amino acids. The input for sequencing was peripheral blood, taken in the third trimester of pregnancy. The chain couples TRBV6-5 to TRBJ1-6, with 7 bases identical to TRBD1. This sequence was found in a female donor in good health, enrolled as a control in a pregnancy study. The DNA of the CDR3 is TGTGCCAGCAGAACGGACAGGAATTCACCCCTCCACTTT. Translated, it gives CASRTDRNSPLHF.